This TCR beta chain was captured in a study of T-cell reconstitution after alpha-beta-depleted transplantation in children. Unique molecular identifiers were used to barcode this TCRbeta library. TCRdb itself ran the PCR reads through MiXCR, one entry per CDR3 protein. Among 600,000 to 700,000 distinct CDR3 sequences listed, 16% were seen once. CDR1 is MNHNS and CDR2 is SASEGT in the germline V gene. CDR3 length equals 15 residues. V was clipped by 6 bases and J by 2 bases; unmatched bases: 10. This clonotype came up a few times. The J gene is TRBJ2-7, the V gene TRBV6-1, with 7 bases that match TRBD1. Material: PBMCs from the stem cell graft donor, obtained from the stem cell graft. This clonotype was sampled from a human donor who donated a stem cell graft to a child with acute myeloid leukemia. For the CDR3, the DNA is TGTGCCAGCAGCCTCCTCCGACAGGGAACCTACGAGCAGTACGTC. It codes for CASSLLRQGTYEQYV.